Listed here is a single T cell receptor (beta chain). The data were obtained in a study of Tregs in tolerant kidney transplant recipients. Mixed chimerism was transient after nonmyeloablative marrow transplants from related graft donors. Thawed PBMCs were FACS-sorted into unstimulated CD4+CD25+CD127- regulatory T cells, CD4+CD25- non-regulatory cells, CD4 and CD8 cells. TCRdb's table, derived via immunoSEQ multiplex PCR, lists solely in-frame clones and lacks some. This sample has 20,000 to 25,000 clones, with more than 65% found just once. V dropped 0 bases and J dropped 7; count of bases not matched to a gene: 5. From germline, CDR1 is LGHNA and CDR2 YSLEER. The CDR3 is made up of 15 amino acids.

The sequencing used CD8+ T cells from blood (PBMCs), collected 6 months after the transplant. The J gene is TRBJ2-1, the V gene TRBV4-3; 8 positions match TRBD1. This TCR was recovered from a human patient who received a combined kidney and bone marrow transplant. Some T cells may trace back to the graft donor. CDR3 DNA: TGCGCCAGCAGCCAAGACAGGGGGCGTATTAATGAGCAGTTCTTC. Translating gives CASSQDRGRINEQFF.